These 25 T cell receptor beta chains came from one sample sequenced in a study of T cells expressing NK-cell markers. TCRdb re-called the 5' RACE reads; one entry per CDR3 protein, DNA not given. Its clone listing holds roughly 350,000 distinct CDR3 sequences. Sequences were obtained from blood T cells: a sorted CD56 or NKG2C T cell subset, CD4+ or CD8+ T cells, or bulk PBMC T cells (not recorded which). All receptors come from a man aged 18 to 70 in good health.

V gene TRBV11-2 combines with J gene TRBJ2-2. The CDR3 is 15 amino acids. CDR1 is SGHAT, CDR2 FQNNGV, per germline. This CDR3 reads CASRSEFGNTGELFF. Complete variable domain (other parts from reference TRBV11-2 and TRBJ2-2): EAGVAQSPRYKIIEKRQSVAFWCNPISGHATLYWYQQILGQGPKLLIQFQNNGVVDDSQLPKDRFSAERLKGVDSTLKIQPAKLEDSAVYLCASRSEFGNTGELFFGEGSRLTVL.

This CDR3 is CSARGRRTSGGLSYNEQFF. The rearrangement uses TRBV20-1 and TRBJ2-1; TCRdb picks TRBD2, but there is no DNA to check that call. Germline V gene sequence: CDR1 DFQATT, CDR2 SNEGSKA (reference sequence). This CDR3 spans 19 amino acids.

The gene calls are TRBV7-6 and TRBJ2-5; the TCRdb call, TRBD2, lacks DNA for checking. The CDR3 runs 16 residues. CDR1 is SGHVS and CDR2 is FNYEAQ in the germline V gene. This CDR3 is CASSALGLRVRETQYF.

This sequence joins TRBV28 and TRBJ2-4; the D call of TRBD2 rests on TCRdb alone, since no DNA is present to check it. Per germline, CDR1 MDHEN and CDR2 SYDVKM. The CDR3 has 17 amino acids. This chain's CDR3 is CASSFSPLAGDKNIQYF. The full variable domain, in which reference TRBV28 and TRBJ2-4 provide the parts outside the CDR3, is DVKVTQSSRYLVKRTGEKVFLECVQDMDHENMFWYRQDPGLGLRLIYFSYDVKMKEKGDIPEGYSVSREKKERFSLILESASTNQTSMYLCASSFSPLAGDKNIQYFGAGTRLSVL.

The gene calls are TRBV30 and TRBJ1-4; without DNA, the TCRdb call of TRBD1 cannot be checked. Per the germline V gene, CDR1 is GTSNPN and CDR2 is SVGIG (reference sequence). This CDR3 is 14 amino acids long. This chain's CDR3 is CAWSMGQGFEKLFF.

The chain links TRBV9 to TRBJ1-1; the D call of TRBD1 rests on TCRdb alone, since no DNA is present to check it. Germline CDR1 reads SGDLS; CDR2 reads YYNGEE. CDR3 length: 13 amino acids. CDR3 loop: CASSETGQAAAFF.

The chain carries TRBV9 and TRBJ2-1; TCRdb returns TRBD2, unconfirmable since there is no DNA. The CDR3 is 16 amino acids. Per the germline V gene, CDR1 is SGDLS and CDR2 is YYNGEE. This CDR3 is CASSVDGLAGGSEQFF.

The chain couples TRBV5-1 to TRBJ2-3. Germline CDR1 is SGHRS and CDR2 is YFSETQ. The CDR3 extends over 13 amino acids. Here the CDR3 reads CASSLLIPWAQYF.

CDR3 loop: CASSSGTGRDEQFF. The V and J genes are TRBV3-1 and TRBJ2-1; as DNA is missing, the TRBD1 call by TCRdb cannot be tested. The CDR3 loop spans 14 amino acids. The germline CDR1 and CDR2 sequences are LGHDT and YNNKEL (reference sequence).

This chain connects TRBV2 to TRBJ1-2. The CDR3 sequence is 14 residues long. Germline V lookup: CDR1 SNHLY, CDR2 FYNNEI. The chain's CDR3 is CASKEEEINYGYTF.

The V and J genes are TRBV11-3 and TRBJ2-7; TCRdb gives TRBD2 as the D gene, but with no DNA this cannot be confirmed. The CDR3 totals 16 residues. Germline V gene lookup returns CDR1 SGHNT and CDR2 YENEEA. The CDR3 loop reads CASSLDLGLKSYEQYF.

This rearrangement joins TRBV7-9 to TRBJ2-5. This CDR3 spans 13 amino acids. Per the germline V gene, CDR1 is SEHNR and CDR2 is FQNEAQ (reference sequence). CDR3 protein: CASSLVRPETQYF.

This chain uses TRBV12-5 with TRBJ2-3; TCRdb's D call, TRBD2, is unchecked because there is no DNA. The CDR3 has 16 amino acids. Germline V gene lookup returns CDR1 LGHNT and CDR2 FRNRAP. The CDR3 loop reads CASVNGLAGASDTQYF.

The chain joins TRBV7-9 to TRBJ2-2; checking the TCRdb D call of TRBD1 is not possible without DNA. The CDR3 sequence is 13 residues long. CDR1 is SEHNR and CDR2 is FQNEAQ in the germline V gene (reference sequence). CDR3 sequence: CASSRAGVGELFF.

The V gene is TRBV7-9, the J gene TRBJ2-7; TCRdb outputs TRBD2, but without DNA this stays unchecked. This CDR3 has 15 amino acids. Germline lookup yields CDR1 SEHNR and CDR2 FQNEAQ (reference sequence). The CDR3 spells CASSLAGGVSGEQYF.

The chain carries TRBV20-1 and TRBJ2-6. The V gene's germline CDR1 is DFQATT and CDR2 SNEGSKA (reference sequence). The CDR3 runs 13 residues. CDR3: CSASIPGANVLTF.

The CDR3 loop is CASSQGQGANEQYF. The gene calls are TRBV7-7 and TRBJ2-7; the TCRdb call, TRBD1, lacks DNA for checking. The CDR3 contains 14 residues. Germline lookup yields CDR1 SSHAT and CDR2 FNYEAQ (reference sequence).

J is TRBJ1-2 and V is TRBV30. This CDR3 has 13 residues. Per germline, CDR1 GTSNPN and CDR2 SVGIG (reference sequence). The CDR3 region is CAWSPRRGYGYTF.

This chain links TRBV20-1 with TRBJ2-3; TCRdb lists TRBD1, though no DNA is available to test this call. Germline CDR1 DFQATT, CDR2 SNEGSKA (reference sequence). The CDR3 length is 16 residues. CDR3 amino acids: CSARDLGGVVTDTQYF.

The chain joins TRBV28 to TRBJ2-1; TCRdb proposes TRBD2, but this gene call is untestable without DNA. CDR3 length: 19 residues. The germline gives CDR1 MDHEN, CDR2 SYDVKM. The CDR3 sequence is CASTTGLAGGSSSYNEQFF.

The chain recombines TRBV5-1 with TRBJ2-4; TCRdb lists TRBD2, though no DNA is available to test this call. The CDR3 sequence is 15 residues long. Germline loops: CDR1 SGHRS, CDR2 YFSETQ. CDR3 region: CASSLPEGAKNIQYF.

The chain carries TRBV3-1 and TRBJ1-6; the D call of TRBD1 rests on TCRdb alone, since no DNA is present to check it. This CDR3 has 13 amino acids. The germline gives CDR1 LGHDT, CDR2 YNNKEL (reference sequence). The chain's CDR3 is CASTRTGDSPLHF.

CDR3 amino acids: CASRPRARAYNEQFF. The rearrangement links TRBV6-1 to TRBJ2-1; with no DNA, the TCRdb D assignment of TRBD2 cannot be verified. The CDR3 consists of 15 residues. Germline V lookup: CDR1 MNHNS, CDR2 SASEGT.

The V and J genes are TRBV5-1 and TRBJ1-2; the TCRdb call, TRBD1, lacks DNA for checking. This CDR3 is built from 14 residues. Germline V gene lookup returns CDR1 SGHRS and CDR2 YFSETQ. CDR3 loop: CASSRDGGIEGYTF. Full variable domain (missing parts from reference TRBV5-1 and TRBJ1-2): KAGVTQTPRYLIKTRGQQVTLSCSPISGHRSVSWYQQTPGQGLQFLFEYFSETQRNKGNFPGRFSGRQFSNSRSEMNVSTLELGDSALYLCASSRDGGIEGYTFGSGTRLTVV.

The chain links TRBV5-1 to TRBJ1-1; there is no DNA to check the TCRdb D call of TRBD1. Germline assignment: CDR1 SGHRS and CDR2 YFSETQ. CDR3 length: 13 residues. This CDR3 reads CASNKDRYTEAFF. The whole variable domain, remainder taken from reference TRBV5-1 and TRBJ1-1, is KAGVTQTPRYLIKTRGQQVTLSCSPISGHRSVSWYQQTPGQGLQFLFEYFSETQRNKGNFPGRFSGRQFSNSRSEMNVSTLELGDSALYLCASNKDRYTEAFFGQGTRLTVV.